The sequence of this T cell receptor beta chain was determined in a study of blood T cell repertoires in COVID-19. Overall study: The United States, Italy and Spain were the sources of the acute and convalescent COVID-19 samples.

This clone was recorded once. In the study's own analysis: Amplified reference gene primers provided the basis for estimating nucleated cell counts. Data came from immunoSEQ multiplex PCR; TCRdb stores just in-frame clones and leaves some out. Clonal size and the V and J genes are those of that table, whereas D and trimming came from the DNA. The sample carries 200,000 to 300,000 clones, around nine tenths recorded once. With 4 bases clipped from V and 2 bases from J, the junction kept 5 bases outside the gene matches. The CDR3 is 15 amino acids. Germline values: CDR1 WNHNN, CDR2 SYGVQD (reference sequence).

Sequencing input: peripheral blood. This TCR derives from a man in his forties who had recovered from COVID-19. V usage is TRBV10-1 and J usage is TRBJ2-7; TRBD1 agrees at 10 bases. The CDR3 sequence: CASSGRDRGTYEQYF. The CDR3 coding sequence is TGCGCCAGCAGTGGCCGGGACAGGGGTACCTACGAGCAGTACTTC.